Below are 13 T cell receptor beta chains sequenced from a single sample in a study of cytomegalovirus exposure and HLA in healthy donors. The PCR was carried out with 60 Vbeta primers and 13 Jbeta primers. The assay was immunoSEQ multiplex PCR, and TCRdb's table has in-frame clones only and misses some. The sample table sets out some 55,000 clones. The sequencing input was PBMCs. These receptors came from a woman aged 40-49 years in good health and CMV-seronegative.

This chain uses TRBV7-2 with TRBJ2-7; D may be TRBD2 (6 bases). The CDR3 loop spans 16 amino acids. The V and J ends lost 1 base and 6 bases respectively, with 19 bases between them. Germline CDR1 reads SGHTA; CDR2 reads FQGNSA. CDR3: CASSLEPGLPGREQYF. The DNA for the CDR3 is TGTGCCAGCAGCTTAGAGCCGGGACTCCCCGGCCGCGAGCAGTACTTC.

The rearrangement uses TRBV7-9 and TRBJ1-1; D might be TRBD1 (5 bases). In germline, CDR1 is SEHNR, CDR2 FQNEAQ (reference sequence). The CDR3 is 14 amino acids. Trimming removed 5 bases from V and 3 bases from J, with 13 bases in between. Here the CDR3 DNA reads TGTGCCAGCAGCCCCGGGACTGCCCACACTGAAGCTTTCTTT. This codes for CASSPGTAHTEAFF.

The rearrangement uses TRBV19 and TRBJ1-1, with D perhaps matching TRBD1 (6 bases). Germline values: CDR1 LNHDA, CDR2 SQIVND (reference sequence). The CDR3 extends over 12 amino acids. Trimming stripped 7 bases from V and 5 bases from J, with 11 bases between. CDR3 bases: TGTGCCAGTAATCAGGGGTGGACTGAAGCTTTCTTT. Amino acid sequence: CASNQGWTEAFF.

The V gene is TRBV15, the J gene TRBJ2-1; TRBD2 matches at 15 bases. With V trimmed by 1 base and J by 11 bases, 6 bases remained unmatched. Germline lookup yields CDR1 LNHNV and CDR2 YYDKDF (reference sequence). The CDR3 sequence is 16 residues long. This CDR3 is CATSRGGLAGGLQQFF. CDR3 nucleotide sequence: TGTGCCACCAGCAGAGGGGGACTAGCGGGAGGATTACAGCAGTTCTTC.

The chain joins TRBV4-1 to TRBJ1-5; 9 bases align to TRBD1. With 0 bases clipped from V and 5 bases from J, the junction kept 5 bases outside the gene matches. CDR1 and CDR2 (germline): MGHRA, YSYEKL. The CDR3 has 16 residues. The CDR3 reads CASSQEGQGNHQPQHF. DNA for the CDR3: TGCGCCAGCAGCCAAGAAGGACAGGGGAATCATCAGCCCCAGCATTTT.

The chain uses TRBV5-1 and TRBJ1-2; 9 bases match TRBD1. The length of the CDR3 is 19 residues. The germline V gene has CDR1 SGHRS and CDR2 YFSETQ. J gave up 2 bases and V 1 base, and 15 bases lay outside the gene matches. The CDR3 reads CASSLTGGTGNEKNYGYTF. The CDR3 region has the DNA TGCGCCAGCAGCTTGACGGGGGGGACAGGGAACGAAAAGAACTATGGCTACACCTTC.

J is TRBJ2-5 and V is TRBV30; no reliable D call. V dropped 0 bases and J dropped 1 base, with 6 bases sitting between them. Germline V gene lookup returns CDR1 GTSNPN and CDR2 SVGIG (reference sequence). This CDR3 contains 13 residues. The CDR3 spells CAWSVRSQETQYF. Here the CDR3 DNA reads TGTGCCTGGAGTGTACGGTCCCAAGAGACCCAGTACTTC.

As DNA, the CDR3 is TGCAGCGTTGAAGTTTATGGAGGGGCAGAGGGCTACACCTTC. Its protein product is CSVEVYGGAEGYTF. The V and J genes are TRBV29-1 and TRBJ1-2, with D possibly being TRBD1 (5 bases). The CDR3 covers 14 residues. Trimming took off 1 base at V and 8 bases at J, with 17 bases between the two ends. The germline V gene has CDR1 SQVTM and CDR2 ANQGSEA.

Here the CDR3 DNA reads TGTGCCAGCAGTGAAGCGGGGGGGATTTCGGATACGCAGTATTTT. It codes for CASSEAGGISDTQYF. The chain is built from TRBV6-1 and TRBJ2-3, with 7 nucleotides matching TRBD2. The CDR3 is made up of 15 amino acids. The germline CDR1 and CDR2 sequences are MNHNS and SASEGT. The V and J ends lost 0 bases and 6 bases, in that order; junction bases with no gene match: 6.

The chain is built from TRBV28 and TRBJ2-5, with 9 bases aligning to TRBD2. With V trimmed by 6 bases and J by 2 bases, 10 bases remained unmatched. Germline assignment: CDR1 MDHEN and CDR2 SYDVKM. This CDR3 contains 16 residues. The CDR3 DNA follows: TGTGCCAGCAGCTTGGCCTATCTAGCGGGGCAAGAGACCCAGTACTTC. It translates to CASSLAYLAGQETQYF.

CDR3 region: CASSPETADTPQHF. CDR3 coding DNA: TGTGCCAGCTCACCTGAGACAGCTGATACTCCCCAGCATTTT. The rearrangement links TRBV18 to TRBJ1-5, with D possibly being TRBD1 (5 bases). The CDR3 is 14 amino acids. The germline V gene encodes CDR1 KGHSH and CDR2 LQKENI. The V and J ends lost 3 bases and 10 bases respectively, with 16 bases between them.

The rearrangement joins TRBV19 to TRBJ2-7, with TRBD2 matching 10 bases. The J segment lost 5 bases and the V segment lost 3 bases, leaving 10 bases of the junction unmatched. Germline V gives CDR1 LNHDA, CDR2 SQIVND (reference sequence). The CDR3 covers 16 residues. The CDR3, as DNA: TGTGCCAGTAGTATGGGTTGGCTAGCGGGAGTCGACGAGCAGTACTTC. Encoded protein: CASSMGWLAGVDEQYF.

The chain recombines TRBV19 with TRBJ2-1; D is perhaps TRBD1 (6 bases). The CDR3 sequence is 12 residues long. The germline CDR1 and CDR2 sequences are LNHDA and SQIVND (reference sequence). V lost 8 bases to trimming and J lost 5 bases, with 10 bases between them. DNA for the CDR3: TGTGCCAGTGGACAGTCCGACAATGAGCAGTTCTTC. Encoded protein: CASGQSDNEQFF.